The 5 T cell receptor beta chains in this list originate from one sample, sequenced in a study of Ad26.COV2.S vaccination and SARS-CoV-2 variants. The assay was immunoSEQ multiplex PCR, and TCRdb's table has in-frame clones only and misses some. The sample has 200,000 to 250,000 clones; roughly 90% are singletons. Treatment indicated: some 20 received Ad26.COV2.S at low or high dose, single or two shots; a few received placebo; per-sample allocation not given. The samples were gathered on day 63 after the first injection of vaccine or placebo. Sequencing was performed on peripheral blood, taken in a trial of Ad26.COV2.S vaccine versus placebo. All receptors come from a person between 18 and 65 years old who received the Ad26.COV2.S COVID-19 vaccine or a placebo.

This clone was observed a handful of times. CDR3 protein: CASSSSRQPQHF. CDR3 bases: TGTGCCAGCAGCTCCTCGAGGCAGCCCCAGCATTTT. V gene TRBV7-9 combines with J gene TRBJ1-5; no reliable D call. The CDR3 runs 12 residues. CDR1 is SEHNR and CDR2 is FQNEAQ in the germline V gene (reference sequence). Trimming removed 4 bases from V and 7 bases from J, with 8 bases in between.

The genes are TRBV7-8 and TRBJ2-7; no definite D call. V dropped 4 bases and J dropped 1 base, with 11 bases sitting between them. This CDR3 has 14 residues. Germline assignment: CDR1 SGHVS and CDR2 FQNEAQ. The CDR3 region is CASSSQIGSYEQYF. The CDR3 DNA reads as TGTGCCAGCAGCTCCCAAATCGGGTCCTACGAGCAGTACTTC.

The CDR3 nucleotides are TGTGCCAGCAGCTTGGGACGGGTGACAGCCTACGAGCAGTACTTC. It encodes CASSLGRVTAYEQYF. V is TRBV5-6 and J is TRBJ2-7; TRBD1 might be the D (5 bases). Germline lookup yields CDR1 SGHDT and CDR2 YYEEEE. The CDR3 length is 15 residues. Trimming took off 0 bases at V and 2 bases at J, with 12 bases between the two ends.

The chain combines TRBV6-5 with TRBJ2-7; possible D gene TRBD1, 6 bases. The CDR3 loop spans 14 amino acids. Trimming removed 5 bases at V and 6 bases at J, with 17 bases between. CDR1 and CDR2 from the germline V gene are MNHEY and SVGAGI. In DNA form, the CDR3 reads TGTGCCAGCAGTCTTGGGACATCTAGTCTCGAGCAGTACTTC. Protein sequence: CASSLGTSSLEQYF.

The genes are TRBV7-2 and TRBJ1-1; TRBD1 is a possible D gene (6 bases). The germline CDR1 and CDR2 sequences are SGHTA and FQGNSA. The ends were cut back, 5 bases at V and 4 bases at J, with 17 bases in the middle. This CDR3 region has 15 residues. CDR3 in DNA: TGTGCCAGCAGCACTCAACAGGGAGTAGGCACTGAAGCTTTCTTT. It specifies CASSTQQGVGTEAFF.